What follows are 32 T cell receptor beta chains derived from one specimen sequenced in a study of cytomegalovirus exposure and HLA in healthy donors. Primers included in the PCR were 60 Vbeta and 13 Jbeta primers. Some clones are missing from TCRdb's copy, which holds only in-frame ones; the method was immunoSEQ multiplex PCR. Among 70,000 to 100,000 clones listed, nearly 80% were seen once. Source material: PBMCs. Receptors originate from a woman aged 45-59 years in good health and CMV-seropositive.

The CDR3 spells CASSLAGVGGLVYEQYF. As DNA, the CDR3 is TGTGCCAGCAGCTTAGCGGGGGTGGGGGGGCTAGTCTACGAGCAGTACTTC. This rearrangement joins TRBV7-9 to TRBJ2-7; maybe TRBD2 (7 bases). CDR3 length: 17 residues. The germline V and J ends were trimmed by 0 bases and 3 bases, with 18 bases remaining between them. CDR1 is SEHNR, CDR2 FQNEAQ, per germline (reference sequence). The variable domain in full, with the rest retrieved from reference TRBV7-9 and TRBJ2-7, is DTGVSQNPRHKITKRGQNVTFRCDPISEHNRLYWYRQTLGQGPEFLTYFQNEAQLEKSRLLSDRFSAERPKGSFSTLEIQRTEQGDSAMYLCASSLAGVGGLVYEQYFGPGTRLTVT.

The V call is TRBV11-1, the J call TRBJ2-7, with D perhaps matching TRBD2 (6 bases). The ends were cut back, 5 bases at V and 5 bases at J, with 13 bases in the middle. CDR3 size: 13 residues. Germline-derived CDR1 and CDR2 are SGHAT and FQDESV (reference sequence). The CDR3, as DNA: TGTGCCAGCAGCCAGGCGGGAATCAACGAGCAGTACTTC. Translated, it gives CASSQAGINEQYF.

V and J are TRBV5-4 and TRBJ2-7; tentative D call: TRBD2 (5 bases). The CDR3 consists of 13 residues. CDR1 and CDR2 (germline): SGHNT, YYREEE (reference sequence). The CDR3 sequence: CVLNPGKVYEQYV. CDR3 sequence (DNA): TGTGTCCTCAATCCCGGGAAGGTTTACGAGCAGTACGTC.

The chain carries TRBV5-1 and TRBJ2-5; TRBD2 matches at 8 bases. V trimming: 0 bases; J trimming: 3 bases; junction bases outside the gene matches: 4. Germline assignment: CDR1 SGHRS and CDR2 YFSETQ. CDR3 size: 15 residues. The CDR3 loop reads CASSLAGRGEETQYF. DNA for the CDR3: TGCGCCAGCAGCTTGGCCGGGAGGGGTGAAGAGACCCAGTACTTC.

This chain connects TRBV18 to TRBJ1-1; D not resolved. From germline, CDR1 is KGHSH and CDR2 LQKENI. Trimming removed 3 bases from V and 4 bases from J, with 9 bases in between. The CDR3 totals 13 residues. The CDR3 sequence: CASSPRSLTEAFF. In nucleotides, the CDR3 is TGTGCCAGCTCACCCCGGAGCCTCACTGAAGCTTTCTTT.

This sequence joins TRBV2 and TRBJ2-1, with unresolved D. The CDR3 has 11 residues. CDR1 and CDR2 (germline): SNHLY, FYNNEI. V was pared by 8 bases and J by 8 bases, with 10 bases between. DNA of the CDR3: TGTGCCAGCGCGCCCCTCTATGAGCAGTTCTTC. Amino acid sequence: CASAPLYEQFF.

This chain joins TRBV7-9 and TRBJ2-1; possible D gene TRBD2, 5 bases. Germline CDR1 is SEHNR and CDR2 is FQNEAQ (reference sequence). V was cut by 1 base and J by 2 bases, with 9 bases left in between. This CDR3 spans 15 amino acids. CDR3: CASSLGTGTYNEQFF. In DNA form, the CDR3 reads TGTGCCAGCAGCTTAGGGACTGGCACCTACAATGAGCAGTTCTTC.

On this clone itself: The CDR3 ends on some other residue instead of the conserved phenylalanine or tryptophan, so this is likely a read error. The V call is TRBV7-2, the J call TRBJ2-3; 10 nucleotides agree with TRBD2. Trimming cost V 5 bases and J 5 bases; bases outside gene matches: 4. Germline CDR1 is SGHTA and CDR2 is FQGNSA. The CDR3 spans 14 residues. The CDR3 reads CASSPSSGGDTQYL. The CDR3 DNA reads as TGTGCCAGCAGCCCCTCTAGCGGGGGAGATACGCAGTATCTT.

This clone was observed a handful of times. The chain employs TRBV5-1 and TRBJ2-1, with TRBD2 identical over 7 bases. This CDR3 comprises 18 residues. Trimming cost V 1 base and J 0 bases; bases outside gene matches: 10. CDR1 and CDR2 (germline): SGHRS, YFSETQ. CDR3 loop: CASSLHATSESSYNEQFF. The CDR3 region has the DNA TGCGCCAGCAGCTTGCACGCTACTAGCGAAAGCTCCTACAATGAGCAGTTCTTC.

This clone was seen once. The genes are TRBV29-1 and TRBJ2-1, with D possibly TRBD1 on 6 matching bases. In germline, CDR1 is SQVTM, CDR2 ANQGSEA. CDR3 size: 14 residues. V gave up 7 bases and J gave up 0 bases, with 13 bases separating them. The CDR3 protein is CSAAGARSYNEQFF. The CDR3 bases are TGCAGCGCTGCAGGGGCTCGCTCCTACAATGAGCAGTTCTTC.

The gene calls are TRBV15 and TRBJ2-5, with 8 bases matching TRBD2. The CDR3 runs 14 residues. V was clipped by 9 bases and J by 2 bases; unmatched bases: 8. The V gene's germline CDR1 is LNHNV and CDR2 YYDKDF (reference sequence). The CDR3 region is CATSPGGAQETQYF. In DNA, the CDR3 is TGTGCCACTAGTCCGGGGGGGGCGCAAGAGACCCAGTACTTC.

The gene calls are TRBV4-2 and TRBJ1-1; D is possibly TRBD1 (6 bases). V gave up 2 bases and J gave up 5 bases, with 18 bases separating them. The CDR3 covers 16 residues. CDR1 LGHNA and CDR2 YNFKEQ come from the germline V gene. The CDR3 loop reads CASSQPQGRGFTEAFF. The CDR3 DNA sequence: TGTGCCAGCAGCCAACCCCAGGGCAGGGGATTTACTGAAGCTTTCTTT.

The rearrangement links TRBV7-8 to TRBJ1-1, with 10 bases fitting TRBD1. Looked up from germline, CDR1 is SGHVS and CDR2 is FQNEAQ. V shed 5 bases and J 5 bases; nucleotides not matched to a gene: 8. This CDR3 region has 15 residues. The CDR3 DNA sequence: TGTGCCAGCAGCAGGGGACAGGGGAGGACTACTGAAGCTTTCTTT. This encodes CASSRGQGRTTEAFF.

The chain combines TRBV4-2 with TRBJ1-4; D is unresolved. The V end was cut by 0 bases, the J end by 5 bases, with 16 bases between. Germline CDR1 LGHNA, CDR2 YNFKEQ. CDR3 size: 17 residues. As DNA, the CDR3 is TGTGCCAGCAGCCAAGAAGGAGTGGTCAGCAAGAATGAAAAACTGTTTTTT. Its protein is CASSQEGVVSKNEKLFF.

This clone showed up just a few times. The chain joins TRBV7-9 to TRBJ2-1; 12 bases are shared with TRBD2. CDR3 length: 16 residues. Germline CDR1 reads SEHNR; CDR2 reads FQNEAQ (reference sequence). The junction had 10 bases not matched to a gene; V was cut back by 5 bases and J by 8 bases. CDR3 in amino acids: CASSRRTSGIGDEQFF. CDR3 DNA sequence: TGTGCCAGCAGCCGACGGACTAGCGGGATAGGCGATGAGCAGTTCTTC.

The rearrangement uses TRBV28 and TRBJ2-7; a weak D match, TRBD2 (5 bases). The CDR3 has 13 amino acids. Trimming pared 7 bases from V and 1 base from J, leaving 11 bases between. In germline, CDR1 is MDHEN, CDR2 SYDVKM. The CDR3 sequence is CASNAGGSYEQYV. The CDR3 region has the DNA TGTGCCAGCAATGCAGGAGGATCCTACGAGCAGTACGTC.

The chain couples TRBV10-3 to TRBJ2-3; 7 nucleotides line up with TRBD2. V trimming: 2 bases; J trimming: 3 bases; junction bases outside the gene matches: 2. Germline CDR1 ENHRY, CDR2 SYGVKD. The CDR3 extends over 14 amino acids. In nucleotides, the CDR3 is TGTGCCATCAGTGAGGGGGGGGATACAGATACGCAGTATTTT. Protein sequence: CAISEGGDTDTQYF.

This clone occurred a few times. One junction end disagrees with the germline gene, perhaps due to a read error. CDR3 in DNA: TGTTCCAGCAGCCTGTCCTACGAGCAGTACTTC. This translates into CSSSLSYEQYF. The rearrangement uses TRBV7-9 and TRBJ2-7; D is unresolved. The CDR3 is made up of 11 amino acids. Germline V gene lookup returns CDR1 SEHNR and CDR2 FQNEAQ (reference sequence). The whole variable domain, remainder taken from reference TRBV7-9 and TRBJ2-7, is DTGVSQNPRHKITKRGQNVTFRCDPISEHNRLYWYRQTLGQGPEFLTYFQNEAQLEKSRLLSDRFSAERPKGSFSTLEIQRTEQGDSAMYLCSSSLSYEQYFGPGTRLTVT.

The chain carries TRBV28 and TRBJ1-2; possible D gene TRBD1, 6 bases. CDR1 and CDR2 from the germline V gene are MDHEN and SYDVKM. CDR3 length: 15 amino acids. V was trimmed by 4 bases and J by 0 bases, leaving 12 bases between them. CDR3 sequence: CASSYRTAANYGYTF. The CDR3 coding sequence is TGTGCCAGCAGTTACCGGACAGCAGCTAACTATGGCTACACCTTC.

The chain uses TRBV5-4 and TRBJ2-5, with 10 bases matching TRBD1. The trim removed 4 bases at V and 5 bases at J, leaving 8 bases unmatched. The CDR3 totals 15 residues. The germline V gene encodes CDR1 SGHNT and CDR2 YYREEE (reference sequence). In DNA form, the CDR3 reads TGTGCCAGCAGCACCGGACAGGGGGTTGGGGAGACCCAGTACTTC. This gives the protein CASSTGQGVGETQYF.

This clone was observed a handful of times. The chain combines TRBV19 with TRBJ1-1, with D possibly TRBD1 on 6 matching bases. The CDR3 has 15 residues. Germline V gene sequence: CDR1 LNHDA, CDR2 SQIVND (reference sequence). V was shortened by 5 bases and J by 6 bases, with 19 bases between the two germline ends. The DNA for the CDR3 is TGTGCCAGTAGTTCAGGGGCGGCCTGGAAGGCTGAAGCTTTCTTT. It yields the protein CASSSGAAWKAEAFF.

This chain joins TRBV27 and TRBJ1-5; tentative D call: TRBD1 (6 bases). The V and J ends lost 4 bases and 1 base respectively, with 8 bases between them. CDR3 length: 14 amino acids. Germline V lookup: CDR1 MNHEY, CDR2 SMNVEV (reference sequence). The CDR3 nucleotides are TGTGCCAGCAGTTGGGGGCACAGCAATCAGCCCCAGCATTTT. Translating gives CASSWGHSNQPQHF.

This clone was picked up one time. The chain couples TRBV11-3 to TRBJ1-4; TRBD1 aligns across 8 bases. Germline V gene data show CDR1 as SGHNT and CDR2 as YENEEA. The CDR3 contains 12 residues. Germline trimming cut 5 bases from V and 12 bases from J; bases unmatched to any gene: 5. The CDR3 region has the DNA TGTGCCAGCAGCATACGGACAGGGCAACTGTTTTTT. As protein: CASSIRTGQLFF.

The chain employs TRBV6-5 and TRBJ2-5; the D is unclear. The germline V and J ends were trimmed by 2 bases and 5 bases, with 6 bases remaining between them. This CDR3 region has 12 residues. The germline V gene encodes CDR1 MNHEY and CDR2 SVGAGI. The CDR3 nucleotides read TGTGCCAGCAGTTACAGTCGGGAGACCCAGTACTTC. This encodes CASSYSRETQYF.

This clone was counted once. This chain links TRBV6-1 with TRBJ2-7, with 7 nucleotides matching TRBD1. This CDR3 has 16 residues. Germline lookup yields CDR1 MNHNS and CDR2 SASEGT. Trimming at V came to 1 base and at J to 4 bases, leaving 10 bases not matched to a gene. CDR3 protein: CASSEGTGTVFYEQYV. The DNA of the CDR3 is TGTGCCAGCAGTGAAGGCACCGGGACAGTTTTTTACGAGCAGTACGTC.

This rearrangement joins TRBV11-2 to TRBJ1-1; 7 nucleotides match TRBD1. Germline CDR1 is SGHAT and CDR2 is FQNNGV. CDR3 size: 14 residues. V was pared by 5 bases and J by 5 bases, with 8 bases of the junction left unmatched. CDR3 coding DNA: TGTGCCAGCAGCCTCTTCAGGGGGACAACTGAAGCTTTCTTT. It specifies CASSLFRGTTEAFF.

The J gene is TRBJ1-1, the V gene TRBV5-1, with 7 bases fitting TRBD1. J lost 1 base, V lost 4 bases, and 7 bases had no gene match. The CDR3 loop spans 15 amino acids. Germline V gene data show CDR1 as SGHRS and CDR2 as YFSETQ. CDR3 sequence: CASSHIQGPNTEAFF. CDR3 nucleotide sequence: TGCGCCAGCAGCCATATACAGGGGCCGAACACTGAAGCTTTCTTT. Complete variable domain (other parts from reference TRBV5-1 and TRBJ1-1): KAGVTQTPRYLIKTRGQQVTLSCSPISGHRSVSWYQQTPGQGLQFLFEYFSETQRNKGNFPGRFSGRQFSNSRSEMNVSTLELGDSALYLCASSHIQGPNTEAFFGQGTRLTVV.

The rearrangement joins TRBV7-2 to TRBJ2-3; D remains unclear. Germline-derived CDR1 and CDR2 are SGHTA and FQGNSA. The V gene lost 3 bases and the J gene lost 6 bases, with 10 bases spanning the gap. The CDR3 is made up of 13 amino acids. CDR3 in amino acids: CASSFNPRDTQYF. The DNA of the CDR3 is TGTGCCAGCAGCTTCAATCCTAGGGATACGCAGTATTTT.

This CDR3 reads CSVSMGGMNTEAFF. In DNA form, the CDR3 reads TGCAGCGTTAGTATGGGAGGGATGAACACTGAAGCTTTCTTT. V gene TRBV29-1 combines with J gene TRBJ1-1, with D unclear. The V gene's germline CDR1 is SQVTM and CDR2 ANQGSEA. CDR3 length: 14 amino acids. The V and J ends lost 5 bases and 0 bases respectively, with 13 bases between them.

The chain uses TRBV5-1 and TRBJ2-7; 11 bases agree with TRBD2. Germline V CDR1 and CDR2: SGHRS, YFSETQ. The CDR3 runs 16 residues. With V trimmed by 0 bases and J by 2 bases, 4 bases remained unmatched. In nucleotides, the CDR3 is TGCGCCAGCAGCTTGGGACTAGCGGGGACAGCCTACGAGCAGTACTTC. Translated: CASSLGLAGTAYEQYF.

This rearrangement joins TRBV28 to TRBJ2-3, with TRBD2 matching over 7 bases. Looked up from germline, CDR1 is MDHEN and CDR2 is SYDVKM. V shed 2 bases and J 3 bases; nucleotides not matched to a gene: 8. This CDR3 is 16 amino acids long. Written as DNA, the CDR3 is TGTGCCAGCAGTTTAATACCGACTAGCAGTACAGATACGCAGTATTTT. Translating gives CASSLIPTSSTDTQYF.

V and J are TRBV5-5 and TRBJ2-3; D perhaps matches TRBD2 (5 bases). Trimming took off 1 base at V and 0 bases at J, with 9 bases between the two ends. Germline V lookup: CDR1 SGHKS, CDR2 YYEKEE (reference sequence). The CDR3 is 15 residues long. The CDR3 is CASSLIGGSTDTQYF. CDR3 bases: TGTGCCAGCAGCTTGATCGGAGGTAGCACAGATACGCAGTATTTT.